The source of this T cell receptor (beta chain) is a study of cytomegalovirus exposure and HLA in healthy donors. Study-level results: Later analysis identified a missense DCLRE1C variant that was linked to TCR beta V- and J-gene trimming. A prior analysis recorded that most TCR beta V segments were productive about 90% or about 30% of the time.

This CDR3 has 14 residues. V lost 1 base and J lost 3; bases outside the gene matches: 2. CDR1 and CDR2 (germline): LNHDA, SQIVND (reference sequence). Both 60 Vbeta primers and 13 Jbeta primers went into the PCR. Libraries were prepared by immunoSEQ multiplex PCR; TCRdb keeps only in-frame clonotypes and omits some of them. The sample consists of some 120,000 clones, approximately 80% of them appearing once. Worth noting for this clone: The antigen remains undetermined.

Sequenced: PBMCs. The clonotype comes from a woman between 35 and 50 years old in good health and CMV-seronegative. The V gene is TRBV19, the J gene TRBJ1-1; 7 nucleotides agree with TRBD1. CDR3 in DNA: TGTGCCAGTAGTATAGTACAGGGGTACACTGAAGCTTTCTTT. Translated, it gives CASSIVQGYTEAFF.